The 30 T cell receptor beta chains listed next were all sequenced from one sample in a study of early T cells in non-severe SARS-CoV-2 infection. TCRdb independently ran MiXCR on the 5' RACE reads; one entry per CDR3 protein. The profile shows around 49,000 distinct CDR3 sequences, roughly 10% of them singletons. Sequencing input: whole blood. The origin of the receptors is an adult who was a healthcare worker with PCR-confirmed SARS-CoV-2 infection or an uninfected control (not recorded which).

The chain combines TRBV9 with TRBJ2-7, with TRBD1 matching 8 bases. CDR1 and CDR2 from the germline V gene are SGDLS and YYNGEE. J was trimmed by 7 bases and V by 8 bases; bases with no gene match: 11. CDR3 length equals 13 residues. Here the CDR3 reads CASSRDRYGEQYF. In DNA form, the CDR3 reads TGTGCCAGTTCTCGGGACAGGTATGGAGAGCAGTACTTC.

This rearrangement joins TRBV18 to TRBJ2-7; TRBD2 agrees at 9 bases. The CDR3 length is 15 residues. The germline V gene has CDR1 KGHSH and CDR2 LQKENI. The trim removed 1 base at V and 2 bases at J, leaving 3 bases unmatched. CDR3 in amino acids: CASSPLAGGTYEQYF. CDR3 nucleotide sequence: TGTGCCAGCTCACCACTGGCGGGAGGGACCTACGAGCAGTACTTC.

This clonotype was counted ten times or more. This rearrangement joins TRBV20-1 to TRBJ1-5, with a tentative D call TRBD1 (6 bases). Germline V gives CDR1 DFQATT, CDR2 SNEGSKA (reference sequence). V lost 5 bases to trimming and J lost 4 bases, with 12 bases between them. The CDR3 is made up of 13 amino acids. This CDR3 is CSAFEQGNQPQHF. DNA for the CDR3: TGCAGTGCTTTCGAACAGGGAAATCAGCCCCAGCATTTT.

This clonotype was counted ten times or more. This chain links TRBV28 with TRBJ1-2; D call uncertain. Germline values: CDR1 MDHEN, CDR2 SYDVKM. Trimming took 7 bases from V and 2 from J, leaving 8 bases between them. The CDR3 is 12 amino acids. The CDR3 here is CASTPSNYGYTF. The CDR3 bases are TGTGCCAGCACCCCCTCAAACTATGGCTACACCTTC.

There are a few counts of this clonotype. DNA for the CDR3: TGTGCCAGCAGGTACAGACGGACAAGTTACTCTGAAGCTTTCTTT. It specifies CASRYRRTSYSEAFF. This chain links TRBV6-5 with TRBJ1-1; D may be TRBD1 (5 bases). Germline V gene sequence: CDR1 MNHEY, CDR2 SVGAGI. V lost 6 bases, J lost 6 bases, and 20 bases lay in between. This CDR3 region has 15 residues.

This sequence joins TRBV12-3 or TRBV12-4 and TRBJ2-2, with D maybe TRBD1 (7 bases). There are 14 residues in the CDR3. V lost 2 bases and J lost 4, with 8 bases in between. The CDR3 here is CASSLQGGTGELFF. Written as DNA, the CDR3 is TGTGCCAGCAGTTTACAGGGGGGCACCGGGGAGCTGTTTTTT.

V and J are TRBV20-1 and TRBJ2-1; 14 bases line up with TRBD2. Germline trimming cut 7 bases from V and 8 bases from J; bases unmatched to any gene: 10. Germline assignment: CDR1 DFQATT and CDR2 SNEGSKA (reference sequence). There are 15 residues in the CDR3. The CDR3 sequence is CSVGPGLAGEDEQFF. CDR3 sequence (DNA): TGCAGTGTTGGACCGGGACTAGCGGGAGAGGATGAGCAGTTCTTC.

Within the sample, this clonotype is medium-sized. The J gene is TRBJ2-7, the V gene TRBV5-6, with unresolved D. Germline CDR1 reads SGHDT; CDR2 reads YYEEEE. The CDR3 consists of 12 residues. V lost 0 bases, J lost 3 bases, and 4 bases lay in between. CDR3 in amino acids: CASSLADYEQYF. CDR3 in DNA: TGTGCCAGCAGCTTGGCGGACTACGAGCAGTACTTC.

The rearrangement uses TRBV4-2 and TRBJ2-7; D tentatively reads TRBD1 or TRBD2 (5 bases each). There are 14 residues in the CDR3. V was trimmed by 1 base and J by 5 bases, leaving 12 bases between them. CDR1 LGHNA and CDR2 YNFKEQ come from the germline V gene. DNA of the CDR3: TGTGCCAGCAGCCAAGGTGGGGGTTGGGACGAGCAGTACTTC. Translated: CASSQGGGWDEQYF.

This clonotype showed up many times. The V call is TRBV7-9, the J call TRBJ1-4; D gene unclear. Germline loops: CDR1 SEHNR, CDR2 FQNEAQ (reference sequence). V was clipped by 4 bases and J by 0 bases, with 21 bases between them. The CDR3 is 19 amino acids. The CDR3 reads CASSYKTPTTSATNEKLFF. CDR3 in DNA: TGTGCCAGCAGCTACAAGACTCCAACCACCTCCGCAACTAATGAAAAACTGTTTTTT.

This rearrangement joins TRBV7-9 to TRBJ1-2; 8 positions match TRBD1. V lost 5 bases and J lost 5; bases outside the gene matches: 7. Per germline, CDR1 SEHNR and CDR2 FQNEAQ (reference sequence). The CDR3 consists of 14 residues. The CDR3 loop is CASSPGTGSYGYTF. CDR3 nucleotide sequence: TGTGCCAGCAGCCCGGGGACAGGATCTTATGGCTACACCTTC.

By share, this clonotype counts as medium-sized (0.01 to 0.1%). The rearrangement links TRBV29-1 to TRBJ2-2; D might be TRBD1 (5 bases). CDR3 length: 15 residues. CDR1 SQVTM and CDR2 ANQGSEA come from the germline V gene. Trimming stripped 4 bases from V and 7 bases from J, with 19 bases between. CDR3: CSVVVLGQDGGELFF. The CDR3 DNA reads as TGCAGCGTTGTGGTTTTGGGGCAGGATGGCGGGGAGCTGTTTTTT.

This clonotype came up many times. The CDR3 is CASSPGGNQPQHF. The CDR3 DNA reads TGTGCCAGCAGCCCGGGGGGCAATCAGCCCCAGCATTTT. The chain recombines TRBV7-9 with TRBJ1-5; tentatively, D is TRBD1 (5 bases). CDR1 is SEHNR and CDR2 is FQNEAQ in the germline V gene (reference sequence). V was clipped by 5 bases and J by 2 bases, with 7 bases between them. The CDR3 is 13 residues long.

The CDR3 reads CASSQPARSSYNEQFF. For the CDR3, the DNA is TGCGCCAGCAGCCAGCCTGCACGGAGCTCCTACAATGAGCAGTTCTTC. The V call is TRBV4-1, the J call TRBJ2-1, with unresolved D. V lost 3 bases, J lost 0 bases, and 12 bases lay in between. The CDR3 extends over 16 amino acids. In germline, CDR1 is MGHRA, CDR2 YSYEKL.

This clonotype occurred a few times. J is TRBJ2-7 and V is TRBV20-1; weak D call: TRBD1 (6 bases). This CDR3 has 15 amino acids. The V gene's germline CDR1 is DFQATT and CDR2 SNEGSKA (reference sequence). V lost 6 bases and J 0 bases, leaving 18 bases between the germline ends. The CDR3 coding sequence is TGCAGTGCAATTACAGGACAGTACAACTCCTACGAGCAGTACTTC. Translating it yields CSAITGQYNSYEQYF.

There are many counts of this clonotype. The chain is built from TRBV4-3 and TRBJ2-7; the D gene is possibly TRBD1 (5 bases). Trimming pared 3 bases from V and 3 bases from J, leaving 15 bases between. The CDR3 is made up of 15 amino acids. Germline assignment: CDR1 LGHNA and CDR2 YSLEER. In nucleotides, the CDR3 is TGCGCCAGCAGCCAGGCGGCAGGGAACAACTACGAGCAGTACTTC. Encoded protein: CASSQAAGNNYEQYF.

This clonotype has more than one count but fewer than ten. The V call is TRBV29-1, the J call TRBJ2-1, with TRBD2 matching 11 bases. CDR3 size: 14 residues. Germline lookup yields CDR1 SQVTM and CDR2 ANQGSEA. J lost 4 bases, V lost 4 bases, and 3 bases had no gene match. CDR3 protein: CSVGGTSGYNEQFF. The CDR3 nucleotides read TGCAGCGTTGGGGGGACTAGCGGTTACAATGAGCAGTTCTTC.

This clonotype was counted between two and nine times. CDR3 amino acids: CPVDSGNTIYF. The CDR3 DNA is TGTCCGGTGGACTCTGGAAACACCATATATTTT. This chain links TRBV28 with TRBJ1-3, with D unclear. This CDR3 contains 11 residues. The germline V gene has CDR1 MDHEN and CDR2 SYDVKM.

This clonotype was seen a few times. CDR3 sequence reads: CASSFRSFPGVVGGYGYTF. Written as DNA, the CDR3 is TGTGCCAGCAGTTTTCGATCGTTTCCAGGTGTAGTCGGGGGCTATGGCTACACCTTC. J is TRBJ1-2 and V is TRBV12-3 or TRBV12-4; a weak D match, TRBD1 (5 bases). The germline V and J ends were trimmed by 3 bases and 4 bases, with 27 bases remaining between them. The CDR3 is 19 amino acids.

This clonotype is medium-sized in the sample. This chain uses TRBV29-1 with TRBJ2-7; D gene unclear. The germline V and J ends were trimmed by 7 bases and 0 bases, with 16 bases remaining between them. CDR3 size: 14 residues. Germline values: CDR1 SQVTM, CDR2 ANQGSEA. CDR3 amino acids: CSAQFAENSYEQYF. CDR3 DNA: TGCAGCGCTCAGTTCGCGGAGAACTCCTACGAGCAGTACTTC.

This clonotype was seen a handful of times. This rearrangement joins TRBV7-2 to TRBJ2-1; 9 bases match TRBD2. This CDR3 has 14 amino acids. The junction had 14 bases not matched to a gene; V was cut back by 6 bases and J by 14 bases. Germline V gene lookup returns CDR1 SGHTA and CDR2 FQGNSA. The CDR3 region is CASRGFRREGGEFF. CDR3 bases: TGTGCCAGCAGAGGCTTCCGGCGGGAGGGCGGAGAGTTCTTC.

This clonotype was seen repeatedly, ten times or more. The chain couples TRBV19 to TRBJ1-5, with 7 bases aligning to TRBD1. The V gene end was trimmed by 3 bases and the J gene end by 5 bases; junction bases not matched to a gene: 4. The CDR3 is 14 residues long. The germline CDR1 and CDR2 sequences are LNHDA and SQIVND (reference sequence). CDR3 nucleotide sequence: TGTGCCAGTAGTATGGGGACAGCCTATCAGCCCCAGCATTTT. It yields the protein CASSMGTAYQPQHF.

This rearrangement joins TRBV5-1 to TRBJ2-1; 8 bases line up with TRBD2. This CDR3 is 14 amino acids long. Germline CDR1 is SGHRS and CDR2 is YFSETQ. Trimming cost V 3 bases and J 6 bases; bases outside gene matches: 5. The CDR3 protein is CASSYGTSFNEQFF. CDR3 coding DNA: TGCGCCAGCAGCTATGGGACTAGTTTCAATGAGCAGTTCTTC.

This clonotype was detected only a few times. Written as DNA, the CDR3 is TGTGCCAGCAGCCTGGGACAGTCTCATCTGGAGACCCAGTACTTC. As protein: CASSLGQSHLETQYF. This chain uses TRBV14 with TRBJ2-5; TRBD1 matches at 7 bases. This CDR3 spans 15 amino acids. After removal of 4 bases from V and 5 bases from J, the junction contained 10 bases not matched to a gene. Germline loops: CDR1 SGHDN, CDR2 FVKESK.

This clonotype was recorded at least ten times. The chain uses TRBV27 and TRBJ2-7; possibly TRBD1 for D (6 bases). V was cut by 5 bases and J by 2 bases, with 16 bases left in between. The CDR3 sequence is 15 residues long. Germline CDR1 and CDR2: MNHEY and SMNVEV (reference sequence). CDR3 in amino acids: CASSPTGTFAYEQYF. CDR3 in DNA: TGTGCCAGCAGTCCAACAGGGACCTTTGCCTACGAGCAGTACTTC.

This clonotype was picked up many times. The V gene is TRBV30, the J gene TRBJ2-3; unclear D gene. CDR3 size: 12 residues. Between the trimmed V and J ends, which lost 4 bases and 6 bases, there was a span of 11 bases. Germline-derived CDR1 and CDR2 are GTSNPN and SVGIG (reference sequence). As DNA, the CDR3 is TGTGCCTGGAACTCGGGTGGGGATACGCAGTATTTT. Translating it yields CAWNSGGDTQYF.

Ten or more counts support this clonotype. The J gene is TRBJ2-2, the V gene TRBV21-1; the table's TRBD1 call for D was not verified on the DNA. TRBV21-1 has pseudogene status. CDR3 length: 16 residues. The CDR3 DNA reads as TGTGCCAGCAGCAACGGGGGACAAATTAACACCGGGGAGCTGTTTTTT. This codes for CASSNGGQINTGELFF.

The chain recombines TRBV7-2 with TRBJ1-2, with TRBD1 matching 11 bases. This CDR3 contains 15 residues. Germline CDR1 SGHTA, CDR2 FQGNSA. J lost 4 bases, V lost 6 bases, and 7 bases had no gene match. The CDR3 coding sequence is TGTGCCAGCAGAAGACCGGGACAGGGGGTCTATGGCTACACCTTC. Residues: CASRRPGQGVYGYTF.

A single count supports this clonotype. The J gene is TRBJ2-4, the V gene TRBV2; TRBD1 or TRBD2 may be the D gene (5 bases each). The CDR3 spans 13 residues. Looked up from germline, CDR1 is SNHLY and CDR2 is FYNNEI. V was trimmed by 6 bases and J by 8 bases, leaving 14 bases between them. The CDR3 region has the DNA TGTGCCAGCAGACCCTCGGGGACGGACATTCAGTACTTC. Its protein is CASRPSGTDIQYF.

This sequence joins TRBV12-3 or TRBV12-4 and TRBJ2-5, with 9 bases matching TRBD2. The trim removed 3 bases at V and 2 bases at J, leaving 16 bases unmatched. This CDR3 comprises 19 residues. CDR3 DNA: TGTGCCAGCAGTTTTTCGCGCCTAGCGGGATTTCCCCAACAAGAGACCCAGTACTTC. Protein product: CASSFSRLAGFPQQETQYF.